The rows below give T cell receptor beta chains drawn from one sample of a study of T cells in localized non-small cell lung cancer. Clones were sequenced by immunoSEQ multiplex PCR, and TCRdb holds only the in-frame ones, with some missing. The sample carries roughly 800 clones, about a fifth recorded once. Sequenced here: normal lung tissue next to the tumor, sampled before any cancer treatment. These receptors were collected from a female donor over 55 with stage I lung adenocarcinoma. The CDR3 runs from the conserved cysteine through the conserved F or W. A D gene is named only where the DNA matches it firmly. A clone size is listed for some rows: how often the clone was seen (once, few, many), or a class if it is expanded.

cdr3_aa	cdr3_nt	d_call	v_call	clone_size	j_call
CASSLASGSGTDTQYF	TGCGCCAGCAGCTTGGCTAGCGGGAGCGGCACAGATACGCAGTATTTT	TRBD2	TRBV5-1	NA	TRBJ2-3
CASSTGVDPYNEQFF	TGTGCCAGCAGCACGGGGGTAGATCCCTACAATGAGCAGTTCTTC	NA	TRBV11-3	large	TRBJ2-1
CASSPWGGTNEKLFF	TGTGCCAGCAGCCCTTGGGGCGGGACTAATGAAAAACTGTTTTTT	NA	TRBV11-3	medium-sized	TRBJ1-4
CASSLKGADTQYF	TGCGCCAGCAGCTTAAAGGGAGCCGATACGCAGTATTTT	NA	TRBV23-1	medium-sized	TRBJ2-3
CASSIGGRGTTDTQYF	TGTGCCAGTAGTATAGGGGGGAGGGGCACGACAGATACGCAGTATTTT	TRBD2	TRBV19	NA	TRBJ2-3
CASRPLAGFPDTQYF	TGTGCCAGCAGACCCTTAGCGGGATTCCCAGATACGCAGTATTTT	TRBD2	TRBV11-3	few	TRBJ2-3
CAWSLGVGSNQPQHF	TGTGCCTGGAGCCTCGGAGTTGGGAGCAATCAGCCCCAGCATTTT	NA	TRBV30	large	TRBJ1-5
CASSLALASGYNEQFF	TGTGCCAGCAGCTTGGCTTTGGCTAGCGGTTACAATGAGCAGTTCTTC	TRBD2	TRBV11-3	NA	TRBJ2-1
CAWSVRGRFEKLFF	TGTGCCTGGAGTGTAAGGGGCAGGTTTGAAAAACTGTTTTTT	NA	TRBV30	few	TRBJ1-4
CASSPRRDTRAFF	TGTGCCAGCAGCCCTAGACGGGACACCAGGGCTTTCTTT	NA	TRBV7-1	medium-sized	TRBJ1-1
CAWLTGVYGYTF	TGTGCCTGGCTTACAGGGGTCTATGGCTACACCTTC	TRBD1	TRBV30	few	TRBJ1-2
CSAQQWDRYTDTQYF	TGCAGCGCTCAACAGTGGGACAGGTACACAGATACGCAGTATTTT	TRBD1	TRBV29-1	NA	TRBJ2-3
CASSLAQRNTGELFF	TGTGCCAGCAGCTTGGCCCAGAGGAACACCGGGGAGCTGTTTTTT	NA	TRBV11-3	NA	TRBJ2-2
CASSPPVQETQYF	TGTGCCAGCTCACCACCCGTGCAAGAGACCCAGTACTTC	NA	TRBV18	once	TRBJ2-5
CASSREGQETQYF	TGTGCCAGCAGCCGGGAGGGTCAAGAGACCCAGTACTTC	TRBD2	TRBV16	NA	TRBJ2-5
CASSPLAGTDTQYF	TGTGCCAGCAGCCCTCTAGCGGGTACAGATACGCAGTATTTT	TRBD2	TRBV11-3	NA	TRBJ2-3
CASSRSGEDTEAFF	TGTGCCAGCAGCCGTTCAGGCGAGGACACTGAAGCTTTCTTT	NA	TRBV11-3	medium-sized	TRBJ1-1
CAWRPGSGANVLTF	TGTGCCTGGAGGCCTGGCTCTGGGGCCAACGTCCTGACTTTC	NA	TRBV30	few	TRBJ2-6
CASSQRVLGVDTQYF	TGTGCCAGCAGCCAACGTGTCCTAGGTGTGGATACGCAGTATTTT	NA	TRBV11-3	medium-sized	TRBJ2-3
CASKQGPLANTGELFF	TGTGCCAGCAAACAGGGACCGCTGGCTAACACCGGGGAGCTGTTTTTT	NA	TRBV11-3	medium-sized	TRBJ2-2